The T cell receptor beta chain under discussion was sequenced for a study of blood T cell repertoires in COVID-19. As for the study in general: There were acute and convalescent COVID-19 samples, and they came from the United States, Italy and Spain.

Per the study methods: Reference gene primer amplification gave nucleated cell count estimates. Only in-frame clones appear in the TCRdb table, and some are missing; sequencing was by immunoSEQ multiplex PCR. V, J and clone size were drawn from that table, and D and trimming were deduced from the DNA. The sample contains about 160,000 clones, 85% of which appear only once. This TCR derives from a human donor with acute or convalescent COVID-19. The donor label of this sample is uncertain. Material for sequencing was peripheral blood.

The chain's CDR3 is CASSRGGYEQYF. CDR3 coding DNA: TGTGCCAGCAGCCGCGGGGGATACGAGCAGTACTTC. The chain is built from TRBV6-5 and TRBJ2-7, with 7 bases fitting TRBD2. Germline CDR1 and CDR2: MNHEY and SVGAGI. V was pared by 6 bases and J by 4 bases, with 3 bases of the junction left unmatched. The CDR3 is 12 amino acids.